This record covers a single T cell receptor beta chain. With 1 base clipped from V and 2 bases from J, the junction kept 5 bases outside the gene matches. This CDR3 comprises 15 residues. CDR1 is LNHNV and CDR2 is YYDKDF in the germline V gene (reference sequence). The data were obtained in a study of blood T cell repertoires in COVID-19. On the study more broadly: Acute and convalescent COVID-19 samples came from the United States, Italy and Spain. T cells, B-cell-depleted T cells, or PBMCs supplied cDNA or gDNA.

The repertoire was sequenced with immunoSEQ multiplex PCR; TCRdb's copy has only in-frame clones and lacks some. The sample lists 50,000 to 75,000 clones, around 80% seen once, with roughly 20% in the top ten. Specimen: peripheral blood. The chain recombines TRBV15 with TRBJ2-7; 7 bases are shared with TRBD1. This sequence originates from a man in his 60s with acute or convalescent COVID-19. DNA of the CDR3: TGTGCCACCAGCAGAGCGGCCAGGGGGACCTACGAGCAGTACTTC. It encodes CATSRAARGTYEQYF.